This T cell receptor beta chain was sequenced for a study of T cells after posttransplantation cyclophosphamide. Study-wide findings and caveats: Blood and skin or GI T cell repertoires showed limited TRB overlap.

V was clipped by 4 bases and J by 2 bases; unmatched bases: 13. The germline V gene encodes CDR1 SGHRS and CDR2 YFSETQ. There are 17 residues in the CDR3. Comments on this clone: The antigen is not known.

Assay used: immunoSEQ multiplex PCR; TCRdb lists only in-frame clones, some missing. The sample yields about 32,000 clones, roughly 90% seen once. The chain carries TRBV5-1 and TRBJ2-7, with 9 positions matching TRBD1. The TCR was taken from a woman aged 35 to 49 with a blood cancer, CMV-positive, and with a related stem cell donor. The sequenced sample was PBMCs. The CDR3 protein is CASSAQFSGTGTYEQYF. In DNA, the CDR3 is TGCGCCAGCAGCGCCCAGTTTTCCGGGACAGGGACCTACGAGCAGTACTTC.